These T cell receptor beta chains were read from a single sample in a study of Ad26.COV2.S vaccination and SARS-CoV-2 variants. The table came from immunoSEQ multiplex PCR; TCRdb's copy has only in-frame clones and leaves some out. This table has roughly 100,000 clones, about 78% appearing once. The sequenced sample was peripheral blood, obtained after recovery from COVID-19. The origin of the receptors is a human donor who had recovered from COVID-19. Both conserved end residues are part of each CDR3.

TRBV29-1,CSAQASGNTIYF
TRBV6-5,CASSPGPLNYGYTF
TRBV6-4,CASSSTSNTEAFF
TRBV4-1,CASSPFGGRRTEAFF
TRBV27,CASSSPRFTQYF
TRBV28,CASSLSAGASYEQYF
TRBV9,CASSFRAGTTYEQYF
TRBV7-9,CASSARGTGELFF
TRBV11-2,CASSLSPGEVETQYF
TRBV27,CASSPTEQWGGEQFF
TRBV27,CASSRGGAADTQYF
TRBV4-2,CASSQDWTRPYEQYF
TRBV7-6,CASSSYTGKAYF
TRBV19,CASTLSGGLYNEQFF